This record concerns one T cell receptor (beta chain) sequence. Antigen unknown. CDR1 and CDR2 from the germline V gene are MNHEY and SVGEGT. The CDR3 covers 12 residues. V lost 5 bases, J lost 10 bases, and 12 bases lay in between. This entry is derived from a study of response to subunit inactivated influenza vaccine. Study-level points and caveats: After each seasonal influenza vaccination, few new T cells are recruited, the authors suggested.

TCRdb recomputed calls from the RT-PCR reads with MiXCR, one row per CDR3 protein. The profile shows about 700,000 distinct CDR3 sequences, approximately 14% of them singletons. This clonotype was obtained from a man aged 50-59 years who received an inactivated influenza vaccine. V is TRBV6-2 or TRBV6-3 and J is TRBJ2-1, with D perhaps TRBD2 (6 bases). Sequenced here: PBMCs from blood, sampled approximately 15 days before vaccination. The CDR3 reads CASSPAAGEQFF. The CDR3 coding sequence is TGTGCCAGCAGTCCGGCGGCGGGGGAGCAGTTCTTC.